The 16 T cell receptor beta chains listed next were all sequenced from one sample in a study of T-cell reconstitution after alpha-beta-depleted transplantation in children. Library preparation (for TCRbeta) was performed with unique molecular identifiers. MiXCR was run by TCRdb on the PCR reads, yielding one entry per CDR3 protein. This sample has about 580,000 distinct CDR3 sequences, with about 23% found just once. Material: PBMCs, mostly from graft donor cells, obtained 360 days after TCRalphabeta/CD19-depleted stem cell transplant. All receptors derive from a boy in the first two years of life who had a stem cell transplant for acute myeloid leukemia, so the T cells may come from the graft donor.

This rearrangement joins TRBV12-3 or TRBV12-4 to TRBJ2-5; 7 positions match TRBD1. J was trimmed by 5 bases and V by 3 bases; bases with no gene match: 6. This CDR3 comprises 14 residues. The CDR3 reads CASSFRDRAETQYF. The CDR3, as DNA: TGTGCCAGCAGTTTTCGAGACAGGGCTGAGACCCAGTACTTC.

This clonotype appeared a few times. This chain connects TRBV7-2 to TRBJ2-7, with D perhaps TRBD1 (5 bases). Deletions cut 5 bases from V and 2 bases from J, with 10 bases between. The CDR3 spans 13 residues. Germline CDR1 and CDR2: SGHTA and FQGNSA. CDR3 residues: CASSPGYPYEQYV. CDR3 sequence (DNA): TGTGCCAGCAGCCCAGGGTACCCCTACGAGCAGTACGTC.

This clonotype was detected a few times. The chain employs TRBV9 and TRBJ1-1; a possible D gene is TRBD1 (6 bases). V gave up 0 bases and J gave up 8 bases, with 11 bases separating them. Per germline, CDR1 SGDLS and CDR2 YYNGEE. The CDR3 covers 13 residues. In nucleotides, the CDR3 is TGTGCCAGCAGCGTAGATTGGCAGGGGGAAGCTTTCTTT. Protein sequence: CASSVDWQGEAFF.

The V and J genes are TRBV11-2 and TRBJ2-7; D perhaps matches TRBD1 (6 bases). The germline CDR1 and CDR2 sequences are SGHAT and FQNNGV. This CDR3 has 15 amino acids. Deletions cut 3 bases from V and 0 bases from J, with 12 bases between. CDR3 residues: CASSFGTMSSYEQYF. In DNA, the CDR3 is TGTGCCAGCAGCTTCGGGACAATGAGCTCCTACGAGCAGTACTTC.

The chain has TRBV6-1 and TRBJ2-7, with 8 bases aligning to TRBD1. Trimming removed 5 bases from V and 2 bases from J; junction bases left unmatched: 8. Looked up from germline, CDR1 is MNHNS and CDR2 is SASEGT. The CDR3 spans 15 residues. This CDR3 reads CASSNDRGSTYEQYF. CDR3 bases: TGTGCCAGCAGTAATGACAGGGGATCAACCTACGAGCAGTACTTC.

This sequence joins TRBV15 and TRBJ2-1, with 10 bases matching TRBD2. The CDR3 loop spans 17 amino acids. Germline CDR1 reads LNHNV; CDR2 reads YYDKDF (reference sequence). The V gene end was trimmed by 0 bases and the J gene end by 2 bases; junction bases not matched to a gene: 4. CDR3 amino acids: CATSRDQGLATYNEQFF. In DNA, the CDR3 is TGTGCCACCAGCAGAGATCAGGGACTAGCGACCTACAATGAGCAGTTCTTC.

The rearrangement joins TRBV5-6 to TRBJ1-1; D is unresolved. Germline-derived CDR1 and CDR2 are SGHDT and YYEEEE. Trimming cost V 4 bases and J 1 base, with 14 bases left between them. The CDR3 contains 15 residues. The CDR3 sequence is CASSIIPLQNTEAFF. The CDR3 DNA reads TGTGCCAGCAGCATTATCCCCCTGCAGAACACTGAAGCTTTCTTT. The full variable domain, rest sourced from reference TRBV5-6 and TRBJ1-1, is DAGVTQSPTHLIKTRGQQVTLRCSPKSGHDTVSWYQQALGQGPQFIFQYYEEEERQRGNFPDRFSGHQFPNYSSELNVNALLLGDSALYLCASSIIPLQNTEAFFGQGTRLTVV.

About this clonotype itself: Being one base from a much bigger clone, this may be a read error. The J gene is TRBJ1-4, the V gene TRBV7-9; unclear D gene. The CDR3 has 17 amino acids. Trimming left V 0 bases short and J 5 bases short, with 16 bases between. The germline V gene has CDR1 SEHNR and CDR2 FQNEAQ (reference sequence). The CDR3 DNA sequence: TGTGCCAGCAGCTTAGCCACCTCCCGGTGGTCGAATGAAAAACTGTTTTTT. This sequence encodes CASSLATSRWSNEKLFF. Supplemented by reference TRBV7-9 and TRBJ1-4, the full variable domain reads DTGVSQNPRHKITKRGQNVTFRCDPISEHNRLYWYRQTLGQGPEFLTYFQNEAQLEKSRLLSDRFSAERPKGSFSTLEIQRTEQGDSAMYLCASSLATSRWSNEKLFFGSGTQLSVL.

This clonotype was counted a few times. The rearrangement uses TRBV5-1 and TRBJ2-6; TRBD1 agrees at 9 bases. Germline V CDR1 and CDR2: SGHRS, YFSETQ. The CDR3 runs 20 residues. J was trimmed by 2 bases and V by 1 base; bases with no gene match: 13. In nucleotides, the CDR3 is TGCGCCAGCAGCTTGCAAATTTTCGGGACAGGGCTACCTGGGGCCAACGTCCTGACTTTC. Its translation is CASSLQIFGTGLPGANVLTF.

This clonotype was seen repeatedly, ten times or more. The rearrangement joins TRBV14 to TRBJ2-7; D is ambiguous. Trimming removed 1 base from V and 2 bases from J, with 15 bases in between. Per germline, CDR1 SGHDN and CDR2 FVKESK. This CDR3 has 16 amino acids. CDR3 loop: CASSQGWVLFTYEQYF. The CDR3 DNA reads as TGTGCCAGCAGCCAAGGATGGGTTCTTTTCACCTACGAGCAGTACTTC.

This clonotype was picked up many times. This chain connects TRBV28 to TRBJ2-3, with 8 bases that match TRBD2. Germline V gene sequence: CDR1 MDHEN, CDR2 SYDVKM. This CDR3 has 15 residues. With 3 bases clipped from V and 7 bases from J, the junction kept 9 bases outside the gene matches. CDR3: CASSFPGGGKHTQYF. The CDR3 coding sequence is TGTGCCAGCAGTTTCCCCGGGGGGGGCAAACATACGCAGTATTTT.

This clonotype occurred a few times. This sequence joins TRBV29-1 and TRBJ2-1, with D possibly being TRBD1 (6 bases). Trimming left V 6 bases short and J 5 bases short, with 17 bases between. CDR1 is SQVTM, CDR2 ANQGSEA, per germline. This CDR3 has 14 residues. CDR3 coding DNA: TGCAGCGTCGGCAACAGGGTACCGAACAATGAGCAGTTCTTC. This codes for CSVGNRVPNNEQFF.

This clonotype was counted only a few times. This chain links TRBV7-8 with TRBJ2-1; 10 nucleotides line up with TRBD2. The germline CDR1 and CDR2 sequences are SGHVS and FQNEAQ. The V segment lost 4 bases and the J segment 2 bases; nucleotides outside the gene matches: 2. This CDR3 is 15 amino acids long. The DNA of the CDR3 is TGTGCCAGCAGCTCCCTAGCGGGGGCCTACAATGAGCAGTTCTTC. As protein: CASSSLAGAYNEQFF. Full variable domain (remainder filled in from reference TRBV7-8 and TRBJ2-1): GAGVSQSPRYKVAKRGQDVALRCDPISGHVSLFWYQQALGQGPEFLTYFQNEAQLDKSGLPSDRFFAERPEGSVSTLKIQRTQQEDSAVYLCASSSLAGAYNEQFFGPGTRLTVL.

This clonotype occurred many times. The chain combines TRBV12-3 or TRBV12-4 with TRBJ1-3; no reliable D call. The CDR3 sequence is 17 residues long. V shed 3 bases and J shed 0 bases, with 15 bases lying between them. The CDR3 coding sequence is TGTGCCAGCAGTTTCAAATCGACTGCGTACTCTGGAAACACCATATATTTT. Its translation is CASSFKSTAYSGNTIYF.

This clonotype was observed a few times. V and J are TRBV20-1 and TRBJ2-7; D possibly corresponds to TRBD1 (6 bases). V was pared by 3 bases and J by 0 bases, with 15 bases between. CDR1 DFQATT and CDR2 SNEGSKA come from the germline V gene (reference sequence). This CDR3 is built from 15 residues. Here the CDR3 reads CSASPRQVSSYEQYF. Here the CDR3 DNA reads TGCAGTGCTAGCCCTAGACAGGTTAGCTCCTACGAGCAGTACTTC.

Only a few counts were recorded for this clonotype. The chain carries TRBV25-1 and TRBJ2-3; tentatively, D is TRBD2 (5 bases). CDR1 and CDR2 from the germline V gene are MGHDK and SYGVNS. V was clipped by 1 base and J by 4 bases, with 6 bases between them. The CDR3 has 13 residues. The CDR3 bases are TGTGCCAGCAGTGAATTAGCGTCAGATACGCAGTATTTT. This encodes CASSELASDTQYF. The full variable domain, rest sourced from reference TRBV25-1 and TRBJ2-3, is EADIYQTPRYLVIGTGKKITLECSQTMGHDKMYWYQQDPGMELHLIHYSYGVNSTEKGDLSSESTVSRIRTEHFPLTLESARPSHTSQYLCASSELASDTQYFGPGTRLTVL.